The entry that follows covers one T cell receptor (beta chain) sequence. The antigen is not known. TCRdb reprocessed the RT-PCR reads via MiXCR and lists one record per CDR3 protein. Counted here are 650,000 to 700,000 distinct CDR3 sequences, around 14% occurring once; the ten biggest clones make up 11%. The data originate from a study of response to subunit inactivated influenza vaccine. Study observations and caveats: Authors suggested each seasonal flu vaccination may recruit only limited numbers of new T cells.

Trimming stripped 2 bases from V and 4 bases from J, with 6 bases between. This CDR3 spans 12 amino acids. CDR1 and CDR2 (germline): SGHKS, YYEKEE (reference sequence). The J gene is TRBJ1-2, the V gene TRBV5-5; D is uncertain. The input for sequencing was PBMCs from blood, taken 11 to 12 days after vaccination. This TCR was recovered from a man over 45 who received an inactivated influenza vaccine. The CDR3 nucleotides are TGTGCCAGCAGCTTCGTACTCTATGGCTACACCTTC. Amino acid sequence: CASSFVLYGYTF.